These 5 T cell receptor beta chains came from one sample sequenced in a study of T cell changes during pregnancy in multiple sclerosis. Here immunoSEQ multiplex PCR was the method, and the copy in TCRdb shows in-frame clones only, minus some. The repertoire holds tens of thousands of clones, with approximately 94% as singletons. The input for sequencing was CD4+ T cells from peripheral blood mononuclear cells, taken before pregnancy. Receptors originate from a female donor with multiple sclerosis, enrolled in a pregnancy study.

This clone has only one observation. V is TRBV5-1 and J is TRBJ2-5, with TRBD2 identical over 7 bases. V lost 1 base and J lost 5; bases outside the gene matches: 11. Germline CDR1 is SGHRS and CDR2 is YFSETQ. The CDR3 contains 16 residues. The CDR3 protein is CASSLRASGGGETQYF. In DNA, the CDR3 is TGCGCCAGCAGCTTGAGGGCTAGCGGAGGTGGCGAGACCCAGTACTTC.

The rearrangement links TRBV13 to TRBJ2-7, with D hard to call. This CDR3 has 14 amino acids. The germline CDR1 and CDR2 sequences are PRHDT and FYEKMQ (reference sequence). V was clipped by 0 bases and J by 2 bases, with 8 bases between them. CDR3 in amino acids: CASSLGASTYEQYF. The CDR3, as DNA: TGTGCCAGCAGCTTAGGTGCCTCTACCTACGAGCAGTACTTC.

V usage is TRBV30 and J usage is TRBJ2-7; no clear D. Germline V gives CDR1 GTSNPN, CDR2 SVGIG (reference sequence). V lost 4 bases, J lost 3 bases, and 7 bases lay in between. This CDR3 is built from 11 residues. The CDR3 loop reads CAWKALYEQYF. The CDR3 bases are TGTGCCTGGAAAGCCCTCTACGAGCAGTACTTC.

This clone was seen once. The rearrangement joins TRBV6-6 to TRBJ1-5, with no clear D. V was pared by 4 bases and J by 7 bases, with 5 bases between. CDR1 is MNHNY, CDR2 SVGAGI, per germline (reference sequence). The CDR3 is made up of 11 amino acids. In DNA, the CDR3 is TGTGCCAGCAGTTCGCAGCAGCCCCAGCATTTT. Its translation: CASSSQQPQHF.

The CDR3 DNA reads TGTGCCAGCAGTTTATCCACGGGGGGAGCGGTCTACGAGCAGTACTTC. Amino acids: CASSLSTGGAVYEQYF. The chain couples TRBV28 to TRBJ2-7; 7 bases line up with TRBD2. Germline values: CDR1 MDHEN, CDR2 SYDVKM. V trimming: 1 base; J trimming: 3 bases; junction bases outside the gene matches: 9. The CDR3 consists of 16 residues.